The entry below describes one T cell receptor beta chain. What it recognizes is unknown. The CDR3 extends over 15 amino acids. Losses at the gene ends were 5 bases for V and 3 bases for J; bases not matched to a gene: 10. The V gene's germline CDR1 is SGDLS and CDR2 YYNGEE. These data belong to a study of cytomegalovirus exposure and HLA in healthy donors. Whole-study context: Genotyping showed 75% to 90% of 398 donors falling in the Caucasian-associated ancestry cluster.

It was with 60 Vbeta and 13 Jbeta primers that the PCR ran. Repertoires were generated with immunoSEQ multiplex PCR, while TCRdb's copy carries only in-frame clones and drops some. The sample yields about 130,000 clones, around four fifths seen once. The study's findings and limits: Highly shared variants forming one cluster were likely a sequencing artifact. Researchers counted around 170 TCR beta chains as cytomegalovirus-associated. Both high specificity and high sensitivity reportedly marked the classifier's diagnosis of cytomegalovirus status.

The receptor's source is a male donor in good health and CMV-seronegative. The source material was PBMCs. The rearrangement links TRBV9 to TRBJ1-2; TRBD1 matches 7 bases. Here the CDR3 reads CASSRTGQTYYGYTF. The CDR3 DNA is TGTGCCAGCAGTCGAACGGGACAGACATACTATGGCTACACCTTC.